The present T cell receptor (beta chain) was sequenced within a study of blood T cell repertoires in COVID-19. Overall study: T cells, B-cell-depleted T cells, or PBMCs provided the cDNA or gDNA that served as material.

The CDR3 is 15 amino acids. The trim removed 2 bases at V and 2 bases at J, leaving 5 bases unmatched. In germline, CDR1 is SGHRS, CDR2 YFSETQ. Original processing methods: Reference gene primer amplification gave estimated nucleated cell counts. Clones were read by immunoSEQ multiplex PCR, and TCRdb kept only the in-frame ones, dropping some. The D gene and trimming were derived from the DNA, and the V and J assignments and clone size from that table. The data hold around 170,000 clones, with over 80% observed a single time. The chain uses TRBV5-1 and TRBJ2-7; 9 nucleotides line up with TRBD1. The sequencing sample was made of peripheral blood. This receptor was obtained from a woman aged 60 to 75 with acute or convalescent COVID-19. The CDR3, as DNA: TGCGCCAGCAGCTTTACAGGGGGCAAAACCTACGAGCAGTACTTC. Protein: CASSFTGGKTYEQYF.